This entry lists 10 T cell receptor beta chains sequenced from one sample in a study of CD8+CD57+ T cells in acquired aplastic anemia (dated by TCRdb to the late 2010s). TCRdb records Illumina HiSeq 2000 as the sequencer. TCR beta VDJ combination and CDR3 sequence profiling used genomic DNA as the template. Through fastp at Q25 and MiXCR, TCRdb rebuilt clones from the public reads, retaining in-frame beta chains. Rows with one shared CDR3 protein collapse into an entry with the most common genes and DNA. Within this sample are about 180,000 distinct CDR3 sequences, with less than 60% of them counted one time only. Around 1.8% of the sample rests with the top ten. Flow cytometry had shown CD8+CD57+ cell expansion in the patients selected for sequencing. The sample comprised sorted CD4+, CD8+, or CD8+CD57+ T cells (not recorded which) from PBMCs. The receptors here all came from a human donor with aplastic anemia.

Remarks on this clonotype: A much more abundant neighbour one base away suggests this may be a read error. This chain connects TRBV6-2 or TRBV6-3 to TRBJ2-1, with a possible D match to TRBD1 (5 bases). Germline lookup yields CDR1 MNHEY and CDR2 SVGEGT. There are 15 residues in the CDR3. Trimming took 6 bases from V and 5 from J, leaving 17 bases between them. For the CDR3, the DNA is TGTGCCAGCAGCTCCCAGGGCAAGTTCAACAATGAGCAGTTCTTC. Amino acid sequence: CASSSQGKFNNEQFF.

The gene calls are TRBV7-8 and TRBJ2-5; no firm D call. This CDR3 has 11 amino acids. Trimming pared 5 bases from V and 3 bases from J, leaving 4 bases between. Per the germline V gene, CDR1 is SGHVS and CDR2 is FQNEAQ. The CDR3 here is CASSIKETQYF. The CDR3, as DNA: TGTGCCAGCAGCATCAAAGAGACCCAGTACTTC.

This clonotype was seen a few times. One base away lies a much larger clone, so this may be a sequencing read error. The chain couples TRBV5-6 to TRBJ2-7; 10 nucleotides line up with TRBD2. The germline V gene has CDR1 SGHDT and CDR2 YYEEEE. The length of the CDR3 is 15 residues. As DNA, the CDR3 is TGTGTCAGCAGCCTTATAGCGGGAGGTGCCTACGAGCAGTACTTC. This gives the protein CVSSLIAGGAYEQYF.

The chain recombines TRBV10-3 with TRBJ2-7; TRBD2 matches at 14 bases. After removal of 7 bases from V and 12 bases from J, the junction contained 8 bases not matched to a gene. The CDR3 consists of 13 residues. Germline lookup yields CDR1 ENHRY and CDR2 SYGVKD. CDR3 DNA sequence: TGTGCCATCACCGGACTAGCGGGGGGCTTGGCGTACTTC. Protein: CAITGLAGGLAYF.

The chain combines TRBV4-1 with TRBJ2-7; perhaps D is TRBD1 or TRBD2 (7 bases each). V dropped 2 bases and J dropped 13 bases, with 21 bases sitting between them. CDR1 MGHRA and CDR2 YSYEKL come from the germline V gene. The CDR3 is made up of 14 amino acids. The CDR3 spells CASSQYLEGAGEYF. In DNA, the CDR3 is TGCGCCAGCAGCCAATACCTCGAGGGGGCGGGGGAATACTTC.

The chain employs TRBV30 and TRBJ1-6; maybe TRBD1 (5 bases). This CDR3 spans 13 amino acids. From germline, CDR1 is GTSNPN and CDR2 SVGIG (reference sequence). Deletions cut 2 bases from V and 13 bases from J, with 15 bases between. The CDR3 sequence: CAWSQGLLSPLHF. The CDR3 DNA is TGTGCCTGGAGTCAGGGCCTCTTGAGTCCCCTCCACTTT.

This clonotype was picked up many times. The chain employs TRBV9 and TRBJ1-1; possibly TRBD1 for D (5 bases). Trimming took 4 bases from V and 5 from J, leaving 12 bases between them. CDR3 length: 13 amino acids. Germline V gene sequence: CDR1 SGDLS, CDR2 YYNGEE. The CDR3 spells CASSPRGNTEAFF. In DNA, the CDR3 is TGTGCCAGCAGCCCCCGGGGGAATACTGAAGCTTTCTTT.

There are many counts of this clonotype. V and J are TRBV15 and TRBJ2-2; possibly TRBD2 for D (6 bases). V lost 4 bases to trimming and J lost 3 bases, with 15 bases between them. CDR1 and CDR2 (germline): LNHNV, YYDKDF (reference sequence). There are 16 residues in the CDR3. CDR3 in amino acids: CATSKRLVSDTGELFF. The CDR3 DNA reads TGTGCCACCAGCAAACGACTAGTATCCGACACCGGGGAGCTGTTTTTT. The full variable domain, with the rest looked up from reference TRBV15 and TRBJ2-2, is DAMVIQNPRYQVTQFGKPVTLSCSQTLNHNVMYWYQQKSSQAPKLLFHYYDKDFNNEADTPDNFQSRRPNTSFCFLDIRSPGLGDTAMYLCATSKRLVSDTGELFFGEGSRLTVL.

The chain recombines TRBV27 with TRBJ1-5; D unresolved. Trimming stripped 2 bases from V and 2 bases from J, with 13 bases between. Germline V gene lookup returns CDR1 MNHEY and CDR2 SMNVEV (reference sequence). This CDR3 comprises 16 residues. The CDR3 bases are TGTGCCAGCAGTTTAATCCGGGGATCGGGCAATCAGCCCCAGCATTTT. It specifies CASSLIRGSGNQPQHF.

The chain employs TRBV7-8 and TRBJ1-2; no definite D call. The CDR3 length is 12 residues. Trimming stripped 5 bases from V and 8 bases from J, with 12 bases between. Germline values: CDR1 SGHVS, CDR2 FQNEAQ. The CDR3 bases are TGTGCCAGCAGCCCAGACGCGGGCGGCTACACCTTC. This sequence encodes CASSPDAGGYTF.